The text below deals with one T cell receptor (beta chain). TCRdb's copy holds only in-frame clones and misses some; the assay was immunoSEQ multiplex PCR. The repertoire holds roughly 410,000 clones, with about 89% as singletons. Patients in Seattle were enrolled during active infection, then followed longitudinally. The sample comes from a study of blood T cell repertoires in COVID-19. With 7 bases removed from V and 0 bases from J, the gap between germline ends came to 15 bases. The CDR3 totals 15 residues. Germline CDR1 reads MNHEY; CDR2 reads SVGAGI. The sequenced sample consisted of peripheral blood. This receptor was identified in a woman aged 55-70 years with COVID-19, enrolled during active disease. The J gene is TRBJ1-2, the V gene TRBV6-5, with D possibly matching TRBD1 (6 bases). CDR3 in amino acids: CASNPDSYTNYGYTF. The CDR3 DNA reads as TGTGCCAGCAACCCGGACAGCTATACTAACTATGGCTACACCTTC.